This TCR beta chain was found in a study of T cell clonality in common variable immunodeficiency. The method was immunoSEQ multiplex PCR; TCRdb's version includes in-frame clones alone and lacks a portion of them. Captured here are some 34,000 clones, none seen once; the top ten comprise 6% to 8%. Many counts were recorded for this clone. Its antigen is not identified. The read ends 3 residues before the CDR3 terminus; that terminus is restored from the germline J gene. This CDR3 region has 15 residues. Trimming removed 8 bases from V and 0 bases from J, with 15 bases in between. The germline CDR1 and CDR2 sequences are LNHNV and YYDKDF (reference sequence). Study findings and constraints: Reportedly, TCR beta sequences from common variable immunodeficiency showed fewer deletions and N-nucleotide insertions. The cause of increased CVID clonality remains unclear without subpopulation sequencing.

The CVID group had around 15 females and roughly 30 males, mean age approximately 40. The V gene is TRBV15, the J gene TRBJ2-3; D may be TRBD2 (7 bases). The origin of this receptor is a human donor with common variable immunodeficiency. The sequenced sample consisted of peripheral blood mononuclear cells. Partial CDR3 DNA: TGTGCCACCGCTCGGGGGGCGGCTAGCACAGATACG. Residues: CATARGAASTDT. The CDR3 in its entirety is CATARGAASTDTQYF.